These 3 T cell receptor beta chains came from one sample sequenced in a study of cytomegalovirus exposure and HLA in healthy donors. With 60 Vbeta and 13 Jbeta primers, the PCR was carried out. Sequencing used immunoSEQ multiplex PCR; TCRdb keeps in-frame clones, though not all of them. Of roughly 110,000 clones in the sample, 60% to 85% are singletons; the top ten hold 9% to 15%. The sample consisted of PBMCs. The receptors were gathered from a woman in her forties in good health and CMV-seropositive.

There are a few counts of this clone. The chain couples TRBV12-5 to TRBJ1-3; 8 nucleotides match TRBD1. The CDR3 totals 15 residues. V was pared by 6 bases and J by 7 bases, with 11 bases of the junction left unmatched. CDR1 and CDR2 (germline): LGHNT, FRNRAP. CDR3 in amino acids: CASGSGQGEGNTIYF. Written as DNA, the CDR3 is TGTGCTAGTGGCTCCGGACAGGGCGAAGGGAACACCATATATTTT. Full variable domain (rest looked up from reference TRBV12-5 and TRBJ1-3): DARVTQTPRHKVTEMGQEVTMRCQPILGHNTVFWYRQTMMQGLELLAYFRNRAPLDDSGMPKDRFSAEMPDATLATLKIQPSEPRDSAVYFCASGSGQGEGNTIYFGEGSWLTVV.

Turning to this clone: At one end, the junction sequence differs from germline, possibly due to a read error. The CDR3 sequence: CASSLGLAGGTDTQYF. CDR3 coding DNA: TGTGCTAGCAGCTTAGGACTAGCGGGGGGCACAGATACGCAGTATTTT. This sequence joins TRBV7-7 and TRBJ2-3; 13 bases line up with TRBD2. The length of the CDR3 is 16 residues. Germline CDR1 is SSHAT and CDR2 is FNYEAQ (reference sequence).

V and J are TRBV4-2 and TRBJ2-7; D possibly corresponds to TRBD2 (5 bases). Germline values: CDR1 LGHNA, CDR2 YNFKEQ. The CDR3 is 12 residues long. V dropped 3 bases and J dropped 7 bases, with 10 bases sitting between them. CDR3 sequence reads: CASSHFGGEQYF. CDR3 sequence (DNA): TGTGCCAGCAGCCATTTCGGCGGGGAGCAGTACTTC.